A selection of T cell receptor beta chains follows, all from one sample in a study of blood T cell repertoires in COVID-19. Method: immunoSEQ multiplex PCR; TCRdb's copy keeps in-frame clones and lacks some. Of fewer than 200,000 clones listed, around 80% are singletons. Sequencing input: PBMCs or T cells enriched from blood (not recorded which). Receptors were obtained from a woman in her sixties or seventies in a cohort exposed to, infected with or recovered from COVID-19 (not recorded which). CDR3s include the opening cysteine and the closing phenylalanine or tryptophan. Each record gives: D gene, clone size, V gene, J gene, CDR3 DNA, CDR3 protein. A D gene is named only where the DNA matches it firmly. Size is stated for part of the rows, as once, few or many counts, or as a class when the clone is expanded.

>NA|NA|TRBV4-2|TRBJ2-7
TGTGCCAGCAGCCTCACCTTTGGAGCGGCCACCCCTTACGAGCAGTACTTC
CASSLTFGAATPYEQYF
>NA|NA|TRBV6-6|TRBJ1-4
TGTGCCAGCAGTTCGGCGGGACCTGGGGGTGAAAAACTGTTTTTT
CASSSAGPGGEKLFF
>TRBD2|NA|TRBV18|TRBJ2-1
TGTGCCAGCTCACCACCGGCTAGCGGGAGGAATGAGCAGTTCTTC
CASSPPASGRNEQFF
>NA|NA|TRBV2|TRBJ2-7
TGTGCCAGCAGTGAAGGGGCTAGCGACGAGCAGTACTTC
CASSEGASDEQYF
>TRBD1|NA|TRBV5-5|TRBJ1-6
TGTGCCAGCAGCTGGGACAGGAAAACTGGGTCACCCCTCCACTTT
CASSWDRKTGSPLHF
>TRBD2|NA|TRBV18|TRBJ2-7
TGTGCCAGCTCAGCTCGGGGGGTGGGGGCCTACGAGCAGTACTTC
CASSARGVGAYEQYF
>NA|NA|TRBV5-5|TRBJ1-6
TGTGCCAGCAGCTTGGCGATGAACCGAGGGTCACCCCTCCACTTT
CASSLAMNRGSPLHF
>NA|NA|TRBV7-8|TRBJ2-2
TGTGCCAGCAGCTACTCCGGGGAGCTGTTTTTT
CASSYSGELFF
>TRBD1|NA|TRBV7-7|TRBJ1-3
TGTGCTAGCAGTCTCGGGACAGGGACCGATGGAAACACCATATATTTT
CASSLGTGTDGNTIYF
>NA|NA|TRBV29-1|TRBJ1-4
TGCAGCGCCTCCGCGGGAGATGAAAAACTGTTTTTT
CSASAGDEKLFF
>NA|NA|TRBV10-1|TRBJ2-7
TGCGCCAGCAGTGAGCCGAGGAACTCCCAGCCCTACGAGCAGTACTTC
CASSEPRNSQPYEQYF
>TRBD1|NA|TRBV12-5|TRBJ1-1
TGTGCTAGTGGTTTGGGCGGGACAGGGAACACTGAAGCTTTCTTT
CASGLGGTGNTEAFF
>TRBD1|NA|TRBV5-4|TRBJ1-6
TGTGCCAGCAGCGCGGGACAGCGGAATTCACCCCTCCACTTT
CASSAGQRNSPLHF
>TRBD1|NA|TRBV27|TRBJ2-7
TGTGCCAGCAGTTTAAAAGGGGGCCGGAACGAGCAGTACTTC
CASSLKGGRNEQYF
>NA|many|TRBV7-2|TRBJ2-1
TGTGCCAGCAGCTTCGTTCAGCGTGAGCAGTTCTTC
CASSFVQREQFF
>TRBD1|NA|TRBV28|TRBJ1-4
TGTGCCAGCAGTCCCGCCCCGGGACAGCCTAATGAAAAACTGTTTTTT
CASSPAPGQPNEKLFF
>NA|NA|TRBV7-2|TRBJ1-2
TGTGCCAGCAGCTTAGCGCTTACAGGGAGCTATGGCTACACCTTC
CASSLALTGSYGYTF
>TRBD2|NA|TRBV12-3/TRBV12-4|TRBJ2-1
TGTGCCAGCAGAGGCACCGGGACTAGTAAGTTCTTC
CASRGTGTSKFF
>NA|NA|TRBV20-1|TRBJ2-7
TGCAGTGCTAGTCCGGGTTTGGGCTACGAGCAGTACTTC
CSASPGLGYEQYF
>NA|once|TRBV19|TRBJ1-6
TGTGCCAGTAGGGTCCGGGGATTGGGGAGGTCACCCCTCCACTTT
CASRVRGLGRSPLHF
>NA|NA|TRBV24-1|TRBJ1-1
TGTGCCACCAGTGATTCCCCAGGCGAAACTGAAGCTTTCTTT
CATSDSPGETEAFF
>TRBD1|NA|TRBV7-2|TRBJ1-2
TGTGCCACCGCCCGGGACAGGGGTTCGTATGGCTACACCTTC
CATARDRGSYGYTF
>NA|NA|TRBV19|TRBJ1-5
TGTGCCAGTAGCCGGACAGCATATAGCAATCAGCCCCAGCATTTT
CASSRTAYSNQPQHF
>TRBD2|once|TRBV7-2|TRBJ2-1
TGTGCCAGCAGCTTAGCGTGGGAGCGGGAATACAATGAGCAGTTCTTC
CASSLAWEREYNEQFF
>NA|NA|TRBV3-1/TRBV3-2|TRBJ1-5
TGTGCCAGCAGCCAAGGGGGAGGGGTCAGCAATCAGCCCCAGCATTTT
CASSQGGGVSNQPQHF
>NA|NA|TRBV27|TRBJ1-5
TGTGCCAGCAGCAAGGGGGTAGATCAGCCCCAGCATTTT
CASSKGVDQPQHF
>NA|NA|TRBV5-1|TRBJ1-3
TGCGCCAGCAGCATATTCGGGGTAGGAAACACCATATATTTT
CASSIFGVGNTIYF
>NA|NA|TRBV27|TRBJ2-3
TGTGCCAGCAGTTTCCGGACTAGCACAGATACGCAGTATTTT
CASSFRTSTDTQYF
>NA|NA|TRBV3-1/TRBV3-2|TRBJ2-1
TGTGCCAGCAGCCAAGATTTGCCACTAGAATACAATGAGCAGTTCTTC
CASSQDLPLEYNEQFF
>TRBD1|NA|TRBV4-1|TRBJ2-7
TGCGCCAGCAGCTACCGGGACAGGGGGGACGAGCAGTACTTC
CASSYRDRGDEQYF
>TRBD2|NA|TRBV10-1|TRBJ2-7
TGCGCCAGCAGTCCTGCCCGGACTAGCGGGAGGTACGAGCAGTACTTC
CASSPARTSGRYEQYF
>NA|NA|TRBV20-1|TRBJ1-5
TGCAGTGCCACAGATCGATGGTCCCAGCATTTT
CSATDRWSQHF
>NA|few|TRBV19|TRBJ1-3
TGTGCCAGTAGTATAGTAGTGGGACAAGTAGGCATATATTTT
CASSIVVGQVGIYF
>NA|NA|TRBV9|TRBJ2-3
TGTGCCAGCAGCGTAGATTGGCTTAGCACAGATACGCAGTATTTT
CASSVDWLSTDTQYF
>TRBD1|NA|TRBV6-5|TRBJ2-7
TGTGCCAGCAGGCCCGGACAGGGTTCGACCTACGAGCAGTACTTC
CASRPGQGSTYEQYF
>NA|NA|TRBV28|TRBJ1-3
TGTGCCAGCCGGACCGGGGGGTTGGACACCATATATTTT
CASRTGGLDTIYF
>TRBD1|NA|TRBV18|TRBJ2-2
TGTGCCAGCTCACCACCAGGACAGGGGGCATCGAGGGCCGGGGAGCTGTTTTTT
CASSPPGQGASRAGELFF
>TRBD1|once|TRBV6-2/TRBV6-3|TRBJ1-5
TGTGCCAGCAGTTACCCTCAGGGGGCGCGCAATCAGCCCCAGCATTTT
CASSYPQGARNQPQHF
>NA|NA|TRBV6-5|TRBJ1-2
TGTGCCAGCAGAAGGACTCTATCTGGCTACACCTTC
CASRRTLSGYTF
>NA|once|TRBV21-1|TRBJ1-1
TGTGCCAGCAGCTCTAGGAACACTGAAGCTTTCTTT
CASSSRNTEAFF
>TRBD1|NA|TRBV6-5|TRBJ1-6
TGTGCCAGCAGTCCCCGGACAGGCGATTCACCCCTCCACTTT
CASSPRTGDSPLHF
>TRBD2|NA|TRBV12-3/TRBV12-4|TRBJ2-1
TGTGCCAGCATACTAGCGGGAAACAATGAGCAGTTCTTC
CASILAGNNEQFF
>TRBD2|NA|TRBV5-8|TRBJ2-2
TGTGCCAGCAGCTTGACCACGCCCCGGACTAGCGGGAGAGACACCGGGGAGCTGTTTTTT
CASSLTTPRTSGRDTGELFF